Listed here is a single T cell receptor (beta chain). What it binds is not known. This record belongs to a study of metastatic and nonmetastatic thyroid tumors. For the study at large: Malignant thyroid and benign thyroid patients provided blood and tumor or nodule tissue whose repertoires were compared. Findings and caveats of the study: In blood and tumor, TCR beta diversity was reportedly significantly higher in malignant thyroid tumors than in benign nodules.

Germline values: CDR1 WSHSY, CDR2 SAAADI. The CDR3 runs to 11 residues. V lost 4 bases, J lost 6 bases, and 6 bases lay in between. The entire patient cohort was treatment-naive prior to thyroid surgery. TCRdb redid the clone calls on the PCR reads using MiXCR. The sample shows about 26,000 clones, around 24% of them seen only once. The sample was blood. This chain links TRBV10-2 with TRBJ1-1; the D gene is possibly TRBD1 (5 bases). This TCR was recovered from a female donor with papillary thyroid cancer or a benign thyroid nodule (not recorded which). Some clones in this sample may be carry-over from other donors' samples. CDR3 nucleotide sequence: TGCGCCAGCAGTGGGGGCGCTGAAGCTTTCTTT. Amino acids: CASSGGAEAFF.